Listed here is a single T cell receptor (beta chain). The sample comes from a study of blood T cell repertoires in COVID-19. Overall study: Sources were T cells, B-cell-depleted T cells, or PBMCs; the material itself was cDNA or gDNA.

V gave up 6 bases and J gave up 3 bases, with 9 bases separating them. CDR1 is SQVTM and CDR2 is ANQGSEA in the germline V gene. The CDR3 has 11 amino acids. In the source study's methods: Amplified reference gene primers provided the basis for estimating nucleated cell counts. The assay was immunoSEQ multiplex PCR, and TCRdb's table has in-frame clones only and misses some. That table is the source of V, J and clone size, and D and trimming were worked out from the DNA. Of roughly 140,000 clones in the sample, 70% to 85% were seen once. Sequenced material: peripheral blood. The chain joins TRBV29-1 to TRBJ2-7, with D unresolved. This receptor was obtained from a woman aged 50 to 60 in a cohort sampled during active or convalescent COVID-19. CDR3 bases: TGCAGCGTCGGTGACAACTACGAGCAGTACTTC. Protein: CSVGDNYEQYF.